The sequence of this T cell receptor beta chain was determined in a study of blood T cell repertoires in COVID-19. Regarding this clone: At one end, the junction sequence differs from germline, possibly due to a read error.

The CDR3 runs 16 residues. Per the germline V gene, CDR1 is SSHAT and CDR2 is FNYEAQ (reference sequence). In the authors' workflow: How many nucleated cells were present was estimated from reference gene primer amplification. This table comes from immunoSEQ multiplex PCR, and its TCRdb copy is limited to in-frame clones, with some not included. V and J calls and clone size follow that table, whereas D and trimming were derived from the DNA. The sample includes 95,000 to 110,000 clones, about 80% of them seen just once. The material sequenced was peripheral blood. This receptor was identified in a woman aged 80 or over with active or convalescent COVID-19. V usage is TRBV7-7 and J usage is TRBJ2-5; 14 positions match TRBD2. The CDR3 is CASSLGLAGGQETQYF. The CDR3 nucleotides read TGTGCTAGCAGCCTTGGACTAGCGGGGGGCCAAGAGACCCAGTACTTC.